This T cell receptor beta chain was sequenced in a study of Ad26.COV2.S vaccination and SARS-CoV-2 variants (dated by TCRdb to the early 2020s). Describing the broader study: Donors in the vaccine arm were drawn from COV1001, a multicentre, randomized, double-blind, placebo-controlled phase I-IIa trial testing Ad26.COV2.S in healthy adults. Ad26.COV2.S was administered intramuscularly at 5 x 10^10 or 1 x 10^11 viral particles, either as a single shot or as two shots given 56 days apart. TCRbeta repertoire sequencing was used to assess the specificity and breadth of SARS-CoV-2-reactive T cell receptors after Ad26.COV2.S vaccination. The TCR-sequenced set comprised around 30 samples: approximately 19 Ad26.COV2.S vaccine recipients, 5 placebo recipients and 8 SARS-CoV-2 convalescent individuals. Participants in the trial were split at random into five groups of five each, receiving low-dose or high-dose Ad26.COV2.S once or twice, or else placebo on both occasions. Throughout the experiments and outcome assessment, investigators stayed blinded to trial group allocation.

The CDR3 runs 17 amino acids, cysteine and phenylalanine included. CDR3 DNA only is kept here, 51 bases in frame from base 1. Trimming takes 3 bases from V and 1 base from J, and the germline ends sit 16 bases apart. CDR1 MGHDK and CDR2 SYGVNS are derived from the germline V gene. The meaning of the sample's treatment or condition label: around 19 received Ad26.COV2.S at low or high dose, single or two shots; 5 received placebo; per-sample allocation not given. For vaccine and placebo recipients, repertoires were sequenced using samples collected on day 63 after the first injection. In Cohort 1b, some 25 adults aged 18-55 years were enrolled at a single site in Boston, USA, between 29 July and 7 August 2020. Ad26.COV2.S was a replication-incompetent adenovirus type 26 vector that expressed a prefusion-stabilized SARS-CoV-2 spike protein derived from the original Wuhan strain. To note about this clone: This clone's antigen is unknown. Base quality data are lacking; no much larger clone is found one base away.

The immunoSEQ Assay was the method used to sequence TCRbeta CDR3 regions. After extraction, genomic DNA underwent amplification by bias-controlled multiplex PCR, followed by high-throughput sequencing. Per the source publication's procedure: To quantify the absolute abundance of each unique TCRbeta CDR3 region, sequences were collapsed and filtered. T cell fraction was estimated by normalizing TCRbeta template counts to usable DNA, which was measured by amplifying reference genes present in all nucleated cells. Repertoire TCRs were annotated as SARS-CoV-2-specific by exact matching of V gene, CDR3 amino acid sequence and J gene to a known reactive TCR set. The reference SARS-CoV-2 TCR set was derived from MIRA and filtered for enrichment in COVID-19-positive ImmuneCODE repertoires, a step that removed public or cross-reactive TCRs. Based on the MIRA antigens, annotated TCRs were further analysed at the level of specific ORF or position within ORF. Breadth was defined as the number of annotated unique rearrangements divided by the total number of unique productive rearrangements, and depth was defined as the summed frequency of the annotated unique rearrangements. Two-sided Wilcoxon rank-sum tests were applied when comparing TCR breadth between groups. This immuneACCESS table, as held by TCRdb, lists in-frame sequences with V and J called but not all clones. Of the missing ones, under half trace to an unresolved V gene in checked studies; the others have no known cause. The V and J calls and clone size were taken over from that table, and D and trimming were inferred from the DNA. The sample records 330,000 or so clones, roughly 90% of which are singletons. Of the sample, around 5% is held by the ten largest clones.

Summary of the overall study and its limitations: Compared with placebo recipients, Ad26.COV2.S recipients showed higher spike-specific TCR breadth (P = 0.0014). The study was not powered for comparison of responses between vaccine doses or regimens. Substantial breadth of spike-specific CD8+ and CD4+ T cell responses was reported after vaccination. It was noted by the authors that total T cell responses may have been underestimated by the TCR breadth and depth analyses. Vaccine and placebo recipients had similar non-spike TCR breadth, a finding consistent with the vaccine containing only spike.

Source: peripheral blood, taken in a trial of Ad26.COV2.S vaccine versus placebo. The TCR originated in a person between 18 and 60 years old who received the Ad26.COV2.S COVID-19 vaccine or a placebo. The V gene is TRBV25-1 and the J gene is TRBJ2-1; the D region possibly corresponds to TRBD2 (5 bases align). The DNA sequence is as follows: TGTGCCAGCAGTGATCCCGCCCCGGGGAAATCCTACAATGAGCAGTTCTTC. Translation gives CASSDPAPGKSYNEQFF.